A single sample is the source of the 21 T cell receptor beta chains below, sequenced in a study of cytomegalovirus exposure and HLA in healthy donors. Vbeta (60) and Jbeta (13) primers were used in the PCR. Sequencing used immunoSEQ multiplex PCR; TCRdb keeps in-frame clones, though not all of them. Among around 150,000 clones listed, around 65% were seen once. Sample: PBMCs. The receptors originated from an older woman in good health and CMV-seronegative.

This clone was counted only a few times. The rearrangement links TRBV5-1 to TRBJ1-1; 7 nucleotides align to TRBD1. Unmatched junction bases numbered 8, after V lost 4 bases and J lost 2 bases. Germline lookup yields CDR1 SGHRS and CDR2 YFSETQ. The CDR3 extends over 15 amino acids. In DNA form, the CDR3 reads TGCGCCAGCAGCCACCTTTCAGGGGGAAACACTGAAGCTTTCTTT. It yields the protein CASSHLSGGNTEAFF.

Details on this clone: The same CDR3 arises from other DNA sequences in this sample as well. This sequence joins TRBV5-6 and TRBJ2-3; 10 bases line up with TRBD1. CDR1 is SGHDT, CDR2 YYEEEE, per germline. Losses at the gene ends were 4 bases for V and 4 bases for J; bases not matched to a gene: 9. The CDR3 is made up of 16 amino acids. CDR3 sequence (DNA): TGTGCCAGCAGCGCTCTCCTAGGACAGGGGGCAGATACGCAGTATTTT. It yields the protein CASSALLGQGADTQYF.

V is TRBV6-5 and J is TRBJ1-2; 7 bases line up with TRBD1. CDR1 and CDR2 (germline): MNHEY, SVGAGI. The CDR3 length is 13 residues. The ends lost 4 bases at V and 6 bases at J; junction bases unmatched: 5. CDR3 in amino acids: CASSFGRGNGYTF. The CDR3 DNA follows: TGTGCCAGCAGTTTCGGCAGGGGGAATGGCTACACCTTC.

The chain couples TRBV7-3 to TRBJ2-7; 12 bases align to TRBD2. Germline trimming cut 6 bases from V and 5 bases from J; bases unmatched to any gene: 11. This CDR3 comprises 16 residues. Germline V gene lookup returns CDR1 SGHTA and CDR2 FQGTGA. The CDR3 region has the DNA TGTGCCAGCAGTCCGACCCTAGCGGGAGGGCGGCACGAGCAGTACTTC. Protein sequence: CASSPTLAGGRHEQYF.

The CDR3 DNA reads as TGTGCCAGCAGAAGGGACAGAGCCAAGGACACTGAAGCTTTCTTT. Encoded protein: CASRRDRAKDTEAFF. The J gene is TRBJ1-1, the V gene TRBV27; 7 bases fit TRBD1. CDR3 length equals 15 residues. The germline V gene encodes CDR1 MNHEY and CDR2 SMNVEV (reference sequence). Trimming cost V 6 bases and J 3 bases; bases outside gene matches: 10.

The sample holds one count of this clone. V and J are TRBV7-9 and TRBJ1-2, with a tentative D call TRBD1 (5 bases). The V and J ends lost 4 bases and 4 bases respectively, with 10 bases between them. There are 13 residues in the CDR3. Per germline, CDR1 SEHNR and CDR2 FQNEAQ (reference sequence). The CDR3 nucleotides are TGTGCCAGCAGCTCGGACACCTTCTATGGCTACACCTTC. It is translated as CASSSDTFYGYTF.

The chain joins TRBV29-1 to TRBJ1-1; 9 nucleotides agree with TRBD1. The CDR3 runs to 12 residues. CDR1 is SQVTM, CDR2 ANQGSEA, per germline. Trimming cost V 7 bases and J 4 bases; bases outside gene matches: 4. The CDR3 region has the DNA TGCAGCGGTGGACAGGGGAGCACTGAAGCTTTCTTT. Protein: CSGGQGSTEAFF.

The CDR3 DNA follows: TGTGCCAGCAGTACCGGGACAGGGGAATACAATGAGCAGTTCTTC. Translating gives CASSTGTGEYNEQFF. This chain joins TRBV7-9 and TRBJ2-1, with 10 bases aligning to TRBD1. The J segment lost 4 bases and the V segment lost 6 bases, leaving 6 bases of the junction unmatched. The germline V gene has CDR1 SEHNR and CDR2 FQNEAQ (reference sequence). The CDR3 loop spans 15 amino acids.

The chain couples TRBV7-9 to TRBJ2-5; 8 nucleotides line up with TRBD1. Germline-derived CDR1 and CDR2 are SEHNR and FQNEAQ (reference sequence). The V and J ends lost 8 bases and 3 bases, in that order; junction bases with no gene match: 5. This CDR3 comprises 13 residues. Here the CDR3 DNA reads TGTGCCAGCGACAGGGGTGCCGAAGAGACCCAGTACTTC. Residues: CASDRGAEETQYF.

J is TRBJ2-3 and V is TRBV5-4; D may be TRBD2 (6 bases). The germline V and J ends were trimmed by 4 bases and 2 bases, with 14 bases remaining between them. Germline CDR1 SGHNT, CDR2 YYREEE (reference sequence). The CDR3 extends over 15 amino acids. The CDR3: CASSRSGSNTDTQYF. The CDR3 bases are TGTGCCAGCAGCCGAAGCGGGTCCAACACAGATACGCAGTATTTT. The full variable domain, completed using reference TRBV5-4 and TRBJ2-3, is ETGVTQSPTHLIKTRGQQVTLRCSSQSGHNTVSWYQQALGQGPQFIFQYYREEENGRGNFPPRFSGLQFPNYSSELNVNALELDDSALYLCASSRSGSNTDTQYFGPGTRLTVL.

V and J are TRBV13 and TRBJ2-3; the D gene is possibly TRBD2 (6 bases). There are 15 residues in the CDR3. Trimming stripped 2 bases from V and 3 bases from J, with 12 bases between. CDR1 and CDR2 (germline): PRHDT, FYEKMQ (reference sequence). The CDR3: CASSLLGGRTDTQYF. The DNA for the CDR3 is TGTGCCAGCAGCTTATTGGGGGGAAGAACAGATACGCAGTATTTT.

V and J are TRBV27 and TRBJ1-4; 7 positions match TRBD1. The CDR3 has 15 residues. The germline gives CDR1 MNHEY, CDR2 SMNVEV (reference sequence). After removal of 5 bases from V and 8 bases from J, the junction contained 11 bases not matched to a gene. The CDR3 region has the DNA TGTGCCAGCAGTCTTACAGGGGTTGGAGGGGAAAAACTGTTTTTT. It encodes CASSLTGVGGEKLFF. Filled out from reference TRBV27 and TRBJ1-4, the complete variable domain reads EAQVTQNPRYLITVTGKKLTVTCSQNMNHEYMSWYRQDPGLGLRQIYYSMNVEVTDKGDVPEGYKVSRKEKRNFPLILESPSPNQTSLYFCASSLTGVGGEKLFFGSGTQLSVL.

CDR3 residues: CASSLDGRQETQYF. The CDR3 DNA is TGTGCCAGCAGTTTAGACGGCAGGCAAGAGACCCAGTACTTC. The chain links TRBV27 to TRBJ2-5; D not certain. The germline V gene encodes CDR1 MNHEY and CDR2 SMNVEV (reference sequence). The CDR3 length is 14 residues. V was trimmed by 2 bases and J by 2 bases, leaving 9 bases between them.

The chain couples TRBV6-5 to TRBJ2-5, with unresolved D. The J call is in doubt because the DNA end fits TRBJ2-7 better. Germline lookup yields CDR1 MNHEY and CDR2 SVGAGI. This CDR3 comprises 14 residues. The CDR3 nucleotides read TGTGCCAGCAGTTCCCCCAGGCCCCCCTACGAGCAGTACTTC. Translated: CASSSPRPPYEQYF.

This chain joins TRBV9 and TRBJ1-1; weak D call: TRBD1 (5 bases). CDR1 is SGDLS, CDR2 YYNGEE, per germline. The CDR3 contains 15 residues. Trimming stripped 0 bases from V and 4 bases from J, with 13 bases between. The CDR3, as DNA: TGTGCCAGCAGCGTAGGTGGGGGGGTCGGCACTGAAGCTTTCTTT. As protein: CASSVGGGVGTEAFF.

This clone came up once. V gene TRBV5-1 combines with J gene TRBJ1-1; maybe TRBD1 (6 bases). This CDR3 comprises 14 residues. Per germline, CDR1 SGHRS and CDR2 YFSETQ. Trimming removed 4 bases from V and 4 bases from J, with 14 bases in between. In nucleotides, the CDR3 is TGCGCCAGCAGCCCTTTCAGGGGCCCCACTGAAGCTTTCTTT. It encodes CASSPFRGPTEAFF.

The chain links TRBV9 to TRBJ1-3; 10 positions match TRBD1. J was trimmed by 4 bases and V by 4 bases; bases with no gene match: 17. The CDR3 runs 19 residues. Germline CDR1 is SGDLS and CDR2 is YYNGEE. The DNA of the CDR3 is TGTGCCAGCAGCCCCTGGGGGACAGGGGCACAGGGGCCAGGAAACACCATATATTTT. Amino acids: CASSPWGTGAQGPGNTIYF.

The J gene is TRBJ2-1, the V gene TRBV7-8; TRBD1 matches at 8 bases. CDR3 length equals 15 residues. With 5 bases clipped from V and 7 bases from J, the junction kept 10 bases outside the gene matches. Germline V gene lookup returns CDR1 SGHVS and CDR2 FQNEAQ. The CDR3 loop is CASSPRTGRWNEQFF. In DNA form, the CDR3 reads TGTGCCAGCAGCCCTCGGACAGGGCGGTGGAATGAGCAGTTCTTC.

The chain carries TRBV19 and TRBJ2-5, with 8 bases matching TRBD2. Trimming removed 5 bases from V and 2 bases from J; junction bases left unmatched: 7. The germline gives CDR1 LNHDA, CDR2 SQIVND (reference sequence). CDR3 length: 15 amino acids. CDR3 DNA: TGTGCCAGTAGTTTCAGCGGGAGTGGACAAGAGACCCAGTACTTC. Amino acid sequence: CASSFSGSGQETQYF.

This clone occurred once. The chain links TRBV19 to TRBJ2-7, with TRBD1 matching over 11 bases. There are 14 residues in the CDR3. Germline V gives CDR1 LNHDA, CDR2 SQIVND (reference sequence). The junction had 3 bases not matched to a gene; V was cut back by 4 bases and J by 4 bases. The CDR3 DNA follows: TGTGCCAGTAGTAGCGGACAGGGGGCTTACGAGCAGTACTTC. Translating it yields CASSSGQGAYEQYF.

This chain connects TRBV7-6 to TRBJ2-5; D uncertain. Germline V gives CDR1 SGHVS, CDR2 FNYEAQ. V was trimmed by 3 bases and J by 5 bases, leaving 13 bases between them. The CDR3 is 14 residues long. As DNA, the CDR3 is TGTGCCAGCAGCTTGAGGCCAGCCATGGAGACCCAGTACTTC. Its translation is CASSLRPAMETQYF.